Sequencing of this T cell receptor (beta chain) was carried out in a study of T cell responses to AZD1222 COVID-19 vaccine. At the level of the study: Recipients boosted at about 4 weeks or about 12 weeks are pooled.

Produced via immunoSEQ multiplex PCR; TCRdb's table is partial and in-frame only. The sample has 110,000 to 150,000 clones, over 75% seen once; the top ten hold around 3.6%. The CDR3 covers 15 residues. Losses at the gene ends were 2 bases for V and 5 bases for J; bases not matched to a gene: 5. Per the germline V gene, CDR1 is SGHNT and CDR2 is YENEEA. The sequence was obtained from an adult in good health. The genes are TRBV11-3 and TRBJ2-2; 7 bases match TRBD1. This specimen consisted of peripheral blood, obtained on day 0 of AZD1222 vaccination. This chain's CDR3 is CASSLQGVRTGELFF. In nucleotides, the CDR3 is TGTGCCAGCAGCTTACAGGGGGTGAGGACCGGGGAGCTGTTTTTT.